This T cell receptor beta chain derives from a study of blood T cell repertoires in COVID-19. V dropped 2 bases and J dropped 2; count of bases not matched to a gene: 3. CDR3 length: 18 amino acids. Germline V gene sequence: CDR1 MDHEN, CDR2 SYDVKM. Original processing notes: Reference gene primers were amplified, and this amplification served to estimate nucleated cell counts. Sequencing used immunoSEQ multiplex PCR; TCRdb keeps in-frame clones, though not all of them. V and J calls and clone size are those listed in that table; D and trimming were worked out from the DNA. In the table there are 70,000 or so clones, 80% to 90% of which are singletons.

Input material: peripheral blood. The TCR was taken from a young woman with acute or convalescent COVID-19. V is TRBV28 and J is TRBJ2-6; 13 bases align to TRBD2. The CDR3 DNA reads TGTGCCAGCAGTTTAGGAGGACTAGCGGGGGCTGGGGCCAACGTCCTGACTTTC. Residues: CASSLGGLAGAGANVLTF.